This record concerns one TCR beta chain sequence. This clone has a single count. It has no known antigen specificity. No quality values exist for individual bases; no much larger clone is one base distant. The record originates from a study of cytomegalovirus exposure and HLA in healthy donors (dated by TCRdb to about 2017). Describing the broader study: An earlier analysis of approximately 590 of the donors reported about 250 Gb of sequence data and some 120 million unique TCR beta sequences from about 179 million T cells. Donor age, sex, ethnicity and CMV serostatus were compiled together with the repertoire data. Along with the approximately 700-subject first cohort, a separate validation cohort of some 130 different subjects was used. An early release covering roughly 580 HLA-typed donors comprised 300 to 350 gigabases of sequencing data and some 79 million unique TCR sequences. A few DR-DQ haplotypes were treated as single units for association and clustering because of strong linkage in the cohort. An earlier analysis of several hundred of the donors applied high-throughput TCR beta sequencing to assess whether each TCR beta V gene segment acted as functional or pseudogenic. Every repertoire in the discovery cohort had been generated on one and the same sequencing platform. Typing coverage varied by locus: roughly 620-640 donors for A, B, C, DRB1 and DQB1; roughly 510 for DQA1; 606 for DPA1; some 470 for DPB1. A later analysis re-analyzed previously published TCR beta repertoires from about 730 donors and added high-resolution HLA genotyping to study TCR occurrence patterns. The later analysis used no new phenotypic data to find candidate immune exposures, relying instead on TCR beta sequences and their occurrence across donors. High-throughput TCR immunosequencing, statistical association of individual TCRs with disease status, and machine learning were combined to predict cytomegalovirus infection status. Genome-wide SNP genotypes for about 55% of the roughly 670 donors were used in a later genetic analysis, which treated that subset as a discovery cohort. Of the roughly 400 genotyped donors, approximately 81% were placed in the genetic ancestry cluster associated with self-reported Caucasian donors. The study profiled the T cell repertoires of some 610 subjects by immunosequencing and related them to cytomegalovirus serostatus. Class I and class II HLA loci were covered by the typing at four-digit resolution. The study aimed to test whether signatures of past pathogen exposure could be identified by cataloging public T cell receptors. Among about 360 genotyped donors of the cohort, an average of 235,054 unique TCR beta nucleotide sequences were sequenced per donor, around a sixth of them non-productive.

The cohort comprised fewer than 750 healthy bone marrow donors. All cohort members were sampled while nominally healthy, although unrecorded immune exposures were likely present. The donor was CMV seronegative and belonged to the group of roughly 330 seronegative cohort members. Each donor provided a peripheral blood sample, and peripheral blood mononuclear cells were used for TCR beta sequencing. The Qiagen DNeasy Blood Extraction Kit was used to extract genomic DNA from the blood cell samples. CDR1 and CDR2 are drawn from the germline V gene (reference sequence): PRHDT, FYEKMQ. Ends trimmed: V by 3 bases, J by 0 bases; bases unmatched to a gene: 4. From the cysteine through the phenylalanine, the CDR3 covers 15 amino acids. Just the 45-base CDR3 DNA is kept, in frame starting at base 1. Overall results and qualifications from the work: Because the 87-base-pair reads could not distinguish some IMGT-functional V segments, including TRBV6-2 and TRBV6-3, those segments were excluded. The only immune exposure information available for the cohort was CMV serostatus. Compared with equally common non-associated chains, HLA-associated TCR beta chains in a later analysis were more clonally expanded and had lower generation probabilities. According to a later analysis, most CMV-associated TCR beta chains appeared to be HLA-restricted, and the HLA associations seemed to be driven largely by CMV exposure. Sequencing depth was assumed to be roughly uniform across donors in the presence/absence analyses, though that assumption may not hold. About 15 rarely observed V segments, including chromosome 9 orphons, were excluded from the earlier analysis of about 610 of the donors because counts were too low. In vitro tests confirmed that three of the cytomegalovirus-associated TCR beta chains recognize cytomegalovirus antigens. A further reported finding was that TCR beta sequences accurately predicted the HLA-A and HLA-B alleles for most subjects in the first cohort. The cohort was sequenced for TCR beta chains only, and without alpha or paired-chain data the features that could be detected were limited. In a later genetic analysis, a missense DCLRE1C variant was associated with V-gene and J-gene trimming of TCR beta chains, and the association was replicated in an independent cohort. Across donors, most TCR sequences were observed very rarely, whereas some public TCRs were present in many individuals. In an earlier analysis of several hundred of the donors, most TCR beta V segments were observed in productive rearrangements about 90% or about 30% of the time, broadly matching IMGT annotations. The classifier was reported to diagnose cytomegalovirus status with high specificity and sensitivity in both the original and validation cohorts. In a later analysis, the rate of TCR association differed among HLA loci, with DRB1 alleles having the most associated TCRs and HLA-C alleles having the fewest. The authors suggested that the approach could potentially be generalized to other disease states and immunological phenotypes. The sequencing pipeline was judged likely to have produced a cluster of highly shared sequence variants as a technical artifact. At a false discovery rate of 0.05, a later analysis linked some 17,000 TCR beta sequences to specific HLA alleles. Correlated functional status among segregating V segments might reflect linkage disequilibrium, but an unknown experimental factor could not be ruled out. Because HLA typing was missing for some donors at each locus, association tests included only the typed subset. A total of 150 to 200 TCR beta chains were listed by the study as associated with cytomegalovirus. In a later genetic analysis, fewer N-insertions in productive TCRs were reported among donors in an Asian-associated ancestry cluster than the roughly 700-donor mean. In a later analysis, several top co-occurrence clusters were reported to appear linked to parvovirus B19, influenza, CMV and Epstein-Barr virus. When HLA alleles, especially DR and DQ, strongly co-occurred, attributing TCR associations to individual alleles was difficult.

The library was made by the immunoSEQ multiplex PCR assay. A mixture of 60 forward primers for TCR Vbeta segments and 13 reverse primers for TCR Jbeta segments was used in the multiplex PCR. The CDR3 region of rearranged TCR beta genes was amplified from genomic DNA by a multiplex PCR assay. The amplified TCR beta libraries were sequenced on the Illumina HiSeq System as 87-base-pair reads. The original methods were these. A later analysis counted 75 million to 100 million unique TCR beta chains across the roughly 700 repertoires, and some 11 million of these chains were shared by at least two donors. To remove PCR and sequencing errors, raw reads were error-corrected and collapsed into unique sequences using a nearest-neighbor algorithm that merged closely related sequences. Alignment of CDR3 sequences to IMGT reference sequences was used to assign V, D and J gene segments. For a sequence to be retained, a match of at least six nucleotides was required to both a V gene segment and a J gene segment. Rearrangements were called productive when the CDR3 lacked stop codons and stayed in frame with V and J; all others were non-productive. CDR3 was defined by IMGT convention, running from the second conserved V-encoded cysteine to the conserved J-encoded phenylalanine. Sequences without an unambiguous match to a single V gene segment were excluded from the earlier analysis of 450 to 650 of the donors. An earlier analysis of around 600 of the donors classified V segments as functional when productive rearrangements were above 56.7% and as segregating when the standard deviation between donors was above 5%. A statistical classification framework was built for diagnosing cytomegalovirus status from the catalog of TCR beta chain sequences. In a later analysis, V and J genes were assigned by comparing TCR nucleotide sequences against IMGT/GENE-DB human TR gene sequences. The TCRdist pipeline was used in a later analysis to assign CDR3 sequences and most-parsimonious VDJ recombination scenarios. A later analysis defined each TCR beta chain by its CDR3 amino acid sequence plus V-gene family, and excluded reads lacking a unique V-gene family. As a way to deal with suspected cross-contamination and a sequencing artifact, a later analysis dropped nearly 600 nucleotide sequences that were highly shared and had low generation probability. A later analysis calculated a clonal expansion index for each public chain from normalized within-repertoire ranks of inferred template counts. In a later analysis, generation probabilities were computed with a VDJ recombination model fitted to out-of-frame rearrangements, and the resulting probabilities were checked against IGoR. In a later analysis, TCR-TCR, TCR-HLA and TCR-CMV co-occurrence was scored with hypergeometric tests, and a repertoire-size bias correction was applied to TCR pairs. False discovery rates were estimated in a later analysis by permuting HLA or CMV assignments 20 times. A later analysis grouped co-occurring TCRs with DBSCAN, adding TCRdist sequence similarity when clustering within HLA-allele-positive subsets. Co-occurrence clustering excluded repertoires with fewer than 30,000 or more than 120,000 public chains, plus five with anomalous nucleotide sharing. TCRdb provides this immuneACCESS table in a form limited to in-frame rearrangements. Some clones are lacking; in checked studies, under half of them reflect an unresolved V gene, and why the rest are absent is not known. V and J calls and clone size are given by that table; D and trimming were obtained from the DNA. The sample table records about 140,000 clones; roughly 66% of these occur just once. The leading ten clones occupy around 6.3% of the sample.

The TCR originated in an older woman in good health and CMV-seronegative. The specimen was PBMCs. This chain joins TRBV13 to TRBJ2-5; the central 7 bases match TRBD1. CDR3 protein: CASSLGQMYQETQYF. The sequenced DNA is TGTGCCAGCAGCTTGGGACAGATGTACCAAGAGACCCAGTACTTC.